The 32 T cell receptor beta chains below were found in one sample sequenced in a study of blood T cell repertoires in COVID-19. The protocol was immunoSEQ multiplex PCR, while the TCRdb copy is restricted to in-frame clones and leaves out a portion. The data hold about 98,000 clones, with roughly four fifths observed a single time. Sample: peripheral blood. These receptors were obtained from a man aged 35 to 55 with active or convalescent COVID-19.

For the CDR3, the DNA is TGTGCCAGTAGTACTCGGGGGTCAGACCGCGGGAGAGAGCAGTTCTTC. It specifies CASSTRGSDRGREQFF. The chain uses TRBV19 and TRBJ2-1; TRBD2 matches at 7 bases. The CDR3 has 16 amino acids. Unmatched junction bases numbered 16, after V lost 4 bases and J lost 10 bases. From germline, CDR1 is LNHDA and CDR2 SQIVND (reference sequence).

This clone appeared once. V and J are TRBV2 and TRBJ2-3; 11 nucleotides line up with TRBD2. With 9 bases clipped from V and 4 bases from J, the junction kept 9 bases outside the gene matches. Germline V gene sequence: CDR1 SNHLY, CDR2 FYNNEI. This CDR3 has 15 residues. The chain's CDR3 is CARRPAGLAADTQYF. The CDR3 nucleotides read TGTGCCAGACGCCCGGCGGGACTAGCGGCAGATACGCAGTATTTT. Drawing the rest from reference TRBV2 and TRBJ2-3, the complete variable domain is EPEVTQTPSHQVTQMGQEVILRCVPISNHLYFYWYRQILGQKVEFLVSFYNNEISEKSEIFDDQFSVERPDGSNFTLKIRSTKLEDSAMYFCARRPAGLAADTQYFGPGTRLTVL.

The CDR3 DNA is TGTGCCAGCAGGACGTCAGGGAATCAGCCCCAGCATTTT. It yields the protein CASRTSGNQPQHF. V usage is TRBV2 and J usage is TRBJ1-5, with D possibly being TRBD1 (5 bases). Trimming pared 6 bases from V and 4 bases from J, leaving 10 bases between. Germline values: CDR1 SNHLY, CDR2 FYNNEI. This CDR3 spans 13 amino acids.

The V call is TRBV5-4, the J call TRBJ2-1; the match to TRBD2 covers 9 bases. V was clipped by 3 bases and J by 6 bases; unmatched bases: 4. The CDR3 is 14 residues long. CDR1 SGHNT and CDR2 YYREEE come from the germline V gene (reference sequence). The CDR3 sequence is CASSSRGGLNEQFF. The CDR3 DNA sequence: TGTGCCAGCAGCTCGCGGGGGGGGCTCAATGAGCAGTTCTTC.

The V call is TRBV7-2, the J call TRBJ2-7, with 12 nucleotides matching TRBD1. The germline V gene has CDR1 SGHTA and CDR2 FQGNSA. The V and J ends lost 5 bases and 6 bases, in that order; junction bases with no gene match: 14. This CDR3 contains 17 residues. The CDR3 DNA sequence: TGTGCCAGCAGCATCGGGACAGGGGGCTCTATATCTACCGAGCAGTACTTC. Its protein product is CASSIGTGGSISTEQYF.

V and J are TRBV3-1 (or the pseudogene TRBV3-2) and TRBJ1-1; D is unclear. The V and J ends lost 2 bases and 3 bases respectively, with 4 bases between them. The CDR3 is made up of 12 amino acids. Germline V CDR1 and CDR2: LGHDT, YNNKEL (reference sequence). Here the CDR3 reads CASSQSDTEAFF. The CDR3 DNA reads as TGTGCCAGCAGCCAAAGCGACACTGAAGCTTTCTTT.

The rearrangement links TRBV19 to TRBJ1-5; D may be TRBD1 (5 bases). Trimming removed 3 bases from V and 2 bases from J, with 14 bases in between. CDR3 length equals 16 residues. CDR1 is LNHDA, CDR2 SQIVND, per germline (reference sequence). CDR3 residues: CASSIITGSGNQPQHF. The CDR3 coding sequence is TGTGCCAGTAGTATCATCACAGGTTCGGGCAATCAGCCCCAGCATTTT.

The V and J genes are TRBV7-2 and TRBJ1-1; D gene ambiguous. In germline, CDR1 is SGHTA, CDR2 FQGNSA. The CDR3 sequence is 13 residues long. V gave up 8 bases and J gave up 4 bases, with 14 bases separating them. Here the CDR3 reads CASRTHGSTEAFF. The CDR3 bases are TGTGCCAGCCGGACGCACGGGAGCACTGAAGCTTTCTTT.

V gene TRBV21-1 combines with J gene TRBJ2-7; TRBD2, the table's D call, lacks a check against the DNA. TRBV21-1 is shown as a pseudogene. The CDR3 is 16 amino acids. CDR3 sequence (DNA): TGTGCCAGCAGCAAGACTAGCGGGGGGTTCTCCTACGAGCAGTACTTC. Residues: CASSKTSGGFSYEQYF.

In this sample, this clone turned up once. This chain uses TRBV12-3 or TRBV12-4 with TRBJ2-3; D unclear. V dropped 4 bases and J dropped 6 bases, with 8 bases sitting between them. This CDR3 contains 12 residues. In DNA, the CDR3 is TGTGCCAGCAGTTCTCGAGAGGATACGCAGTATTTT. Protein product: CASSSREDTQYF.

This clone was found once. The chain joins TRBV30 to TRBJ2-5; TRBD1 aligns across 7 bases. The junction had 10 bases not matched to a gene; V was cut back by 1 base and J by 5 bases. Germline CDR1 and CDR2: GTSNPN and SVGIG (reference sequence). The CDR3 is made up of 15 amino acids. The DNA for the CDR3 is TGTGCCTGGAGTGGGGGGAAAGGGGGCCGGGAGACCCAGTACTTC. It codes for CAWSGGKGGRETQYF.

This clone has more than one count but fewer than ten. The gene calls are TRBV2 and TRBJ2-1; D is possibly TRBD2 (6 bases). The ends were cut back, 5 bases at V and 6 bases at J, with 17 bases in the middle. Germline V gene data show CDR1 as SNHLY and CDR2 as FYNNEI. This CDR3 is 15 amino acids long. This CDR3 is CASSQSRDLSNEQFF. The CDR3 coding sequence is TGTGCCAGCAGTCAAAGCCGGGACTTATCCAATGAGCAGTTCTTC.

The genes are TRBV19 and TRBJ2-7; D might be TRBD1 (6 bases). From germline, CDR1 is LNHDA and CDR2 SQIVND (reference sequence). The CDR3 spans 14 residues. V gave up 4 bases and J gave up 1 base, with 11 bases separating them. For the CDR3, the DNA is TGTGCCAGTAGTACTTTCACAGGGTCCTACGAGCAGTACTTC. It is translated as CASSTFTGSYEQYF.

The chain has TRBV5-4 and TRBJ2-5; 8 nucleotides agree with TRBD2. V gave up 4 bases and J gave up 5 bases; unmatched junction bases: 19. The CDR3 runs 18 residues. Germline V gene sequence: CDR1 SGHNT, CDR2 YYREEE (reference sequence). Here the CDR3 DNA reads TGTGCCAGCAGCGCAGGGCGCCAACGGGGGGGCCTCGGGGAGACCCAGTACTTC. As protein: CASSAGRQRGGLGETQYF. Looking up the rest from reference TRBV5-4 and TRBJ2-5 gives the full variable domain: ETGVTQSPTHLIKTRGQQVTLRCSSQSGHNTVSWYQQALGQGPQFIFQYYREEENGRGNFPPRFSGLQFPNYSSELNVNALELDDSALYLCASSAGRQRGGLGETQYFGPGTRLLVL.

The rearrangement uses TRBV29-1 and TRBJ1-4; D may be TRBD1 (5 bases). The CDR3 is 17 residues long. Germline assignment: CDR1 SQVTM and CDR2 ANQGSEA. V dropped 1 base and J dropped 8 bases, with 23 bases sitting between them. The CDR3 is CSVEASPKGVKGEKLFF. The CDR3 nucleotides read TGCAGCGTTGAAGCGTCCCCAAAAGGGGTAAAGGGGGAAAAACTGTTTTTT.

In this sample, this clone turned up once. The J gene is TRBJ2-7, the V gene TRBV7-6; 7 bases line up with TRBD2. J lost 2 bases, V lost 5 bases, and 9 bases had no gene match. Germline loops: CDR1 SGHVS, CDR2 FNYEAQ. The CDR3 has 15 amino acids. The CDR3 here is CASSPKREVTYEQYF. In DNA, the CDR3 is TGTGCCAGCAGCCCGAAACGGGAGGTAACCTACGAGCAGTACTTC. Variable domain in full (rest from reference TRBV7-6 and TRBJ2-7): GAGVSQSPRYKVTKRGQDVALRCDPISGHVSLYWYRQALGQGPEFLTYFNYEAQQDKSGLPNDRFSAERPEGSISTLTIQRTEQRDSAMYRCASSPKREVTYEQYFGPGTRLTVT.

CDR3 loop: CASHYRQGSLGGNTIYF. The CDR3 nucleotides are TGTGCCAGCCACTACAGACAGGGTTCTTTGGGGGGAAACACCATATATTTT. This chain joins TRBV7-9 and TRBJ1-3, with TRBD1 matching 7 bases. Germline CDR1 and CDR2: SEHNR and FQNEAQ (reference sequence). V gave up 8 bases and J gave up 4 bases; unmatched junction bases: 17. CDR3 length: 17 amino acids.

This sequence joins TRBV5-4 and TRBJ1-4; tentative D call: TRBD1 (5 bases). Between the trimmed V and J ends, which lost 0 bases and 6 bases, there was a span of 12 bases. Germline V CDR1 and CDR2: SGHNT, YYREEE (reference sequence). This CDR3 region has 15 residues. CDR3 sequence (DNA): TGTGCCAGCAGCTTGGGTGGAGGGACTTATGAAAAACTGTTTTTT. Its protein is CASSLGGGTYEKLFF.

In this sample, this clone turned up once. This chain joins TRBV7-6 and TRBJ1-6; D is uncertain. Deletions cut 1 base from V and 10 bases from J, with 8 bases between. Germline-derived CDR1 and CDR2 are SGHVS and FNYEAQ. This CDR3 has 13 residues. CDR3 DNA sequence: TGTGCCAGCAGCTTAGGGGAGGAGTCACCCCTCCACTTT. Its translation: CASSLGEESPLHF. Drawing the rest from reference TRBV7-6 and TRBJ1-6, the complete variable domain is GAGVSQSPRYKVTKRGQDVALRCDPISGHVSLYWYRQALGQGPEFLTYFNYEAQQDKSGLPNDRFSAERPEGSISTLTIQRTEQRDSAMYRCASSLGEESPLHFGNGTRLTVT.

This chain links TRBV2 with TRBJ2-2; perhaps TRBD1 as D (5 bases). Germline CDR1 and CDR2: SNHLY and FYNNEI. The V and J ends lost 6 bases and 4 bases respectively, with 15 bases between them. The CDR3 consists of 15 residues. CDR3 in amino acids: CASSALGQGTGELFF. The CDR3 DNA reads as TGTGCCAGCAGCGCCTTAGGGCAGGGCACCGGGGAGCTGTTTTTT.

In DNA, the CDR3 is TGTGCCAGCAGCCAAGCCGTGGGGCAGATCGTTAATGAAAAACTGTTTTTT. It translates to CASSQAVGQIVNEKLFF. The V and J genes are TRBV14 and TRBJ1-4, with a possible D match to TRBD1 (5 bases). V was clipped by 1 base and J by 4 bases, with 16 bases between them. This CDR3 comprises 17 residues. The germline CDR1 and CDR2 sequences are SGHDN and FVKESK.

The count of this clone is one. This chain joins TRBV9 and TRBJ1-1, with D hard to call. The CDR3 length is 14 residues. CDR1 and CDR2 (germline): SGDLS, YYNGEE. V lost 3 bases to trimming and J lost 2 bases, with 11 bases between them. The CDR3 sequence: CASSAGLSNTEAFF. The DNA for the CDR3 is TGTGCCAGCAGCGCAGGTCTATCTAACACTGAAGCTTTCTTT. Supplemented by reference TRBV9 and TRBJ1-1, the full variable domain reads DSGVTQTPKHLITATGQRVTLRCSPRSGDLSVYWYQQSLDQGLQFLIQYYNGEERAKGNILERFSAQQFPDLHSELNLSSLELGDSALYFCASSAGLSNTEAFFGQGTRLTVV.

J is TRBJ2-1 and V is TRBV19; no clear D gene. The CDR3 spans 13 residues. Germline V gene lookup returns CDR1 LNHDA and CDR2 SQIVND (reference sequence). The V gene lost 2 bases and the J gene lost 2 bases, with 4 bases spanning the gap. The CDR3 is CASSIQAYNEQFF. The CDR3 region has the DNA TGTGCCAGTAGTATACAGGCCTACAATGAGCAGTTCTTC.

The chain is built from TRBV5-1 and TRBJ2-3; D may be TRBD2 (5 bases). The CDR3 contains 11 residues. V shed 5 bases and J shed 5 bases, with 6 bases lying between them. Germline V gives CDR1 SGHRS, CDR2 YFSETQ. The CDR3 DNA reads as TGCGCCAGCAGTGAGGGAGATACGCAGTATTTT. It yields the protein CASSEGDTQYF.

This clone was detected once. CDR3 in amino acids: CASSRTGKETQYF. DNA of the CDR3: TGTGCCAGCAGCCGGACGGGTAAAGAGACCCAGTACTTC. The chain links TRBV7-8 to TRBJ2-5; D remains unclear. V was trimmed by 5 bases and J by 3 bases, leaving 10 bases between them. This CDR3 has 13 amino acids. Germline loops: CDR1 SGHVS, CDR2 FQNEAQ.

CDR3 DNA: TGTGCCAGTAGTATGGGGCGGCCAGAATCTGGAAACACCATATATTTT. Residues: CASSMGRPESGNTIYF. This chain links TRBV19 with TRBJ1-3; weak D call: TRBD1 (5 bases). The CDR3 has 16 amino acids. The V and J ends lost 3 bases and 1 base respectively, with 13 bases between them. CDR1 and CDR2 from the germline V gene are LNHDA and SQIVND (reference sequence).

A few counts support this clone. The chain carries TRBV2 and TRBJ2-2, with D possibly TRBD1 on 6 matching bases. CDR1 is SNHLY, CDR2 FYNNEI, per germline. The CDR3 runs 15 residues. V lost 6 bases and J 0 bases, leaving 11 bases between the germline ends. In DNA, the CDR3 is TGTGCCAGCAGGGGGGCAGCGACGAACACCGGGGAGCTGTTTTTT. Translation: CASRGAATNTGELFF.

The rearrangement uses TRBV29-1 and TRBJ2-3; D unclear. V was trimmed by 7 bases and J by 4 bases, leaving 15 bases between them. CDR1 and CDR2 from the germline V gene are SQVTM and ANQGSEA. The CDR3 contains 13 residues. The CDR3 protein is CSADRNGADTQYF. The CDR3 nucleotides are TGCAGCGCAGACCGGAATGGAGCAGATACGCAGTATTTT.

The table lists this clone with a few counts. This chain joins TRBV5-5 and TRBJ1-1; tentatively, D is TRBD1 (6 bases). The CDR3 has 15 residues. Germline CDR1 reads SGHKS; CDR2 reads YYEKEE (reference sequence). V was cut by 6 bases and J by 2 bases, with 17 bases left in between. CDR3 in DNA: TGTGCCAGCACCGAGACGTGGACAGCTAACACTGAAGCTTTCTTT. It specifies CASTETWTANTEAFF.

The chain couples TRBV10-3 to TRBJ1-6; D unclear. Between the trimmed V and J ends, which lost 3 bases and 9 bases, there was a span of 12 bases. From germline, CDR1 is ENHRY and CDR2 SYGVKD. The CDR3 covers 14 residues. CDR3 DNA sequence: TGTGCCATCAGTGATCCCGAACGGGGTTCACCCCTCCACTTT. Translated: CAISDPERGSPLHF.

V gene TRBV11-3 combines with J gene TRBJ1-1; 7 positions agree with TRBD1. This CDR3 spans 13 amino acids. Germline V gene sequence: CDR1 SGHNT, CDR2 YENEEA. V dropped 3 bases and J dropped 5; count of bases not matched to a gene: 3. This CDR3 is CASSFSDRTEAFF. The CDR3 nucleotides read TGTGCCAGCAGCTTTTCGGACAGGACTGAAGCTTTCTTT. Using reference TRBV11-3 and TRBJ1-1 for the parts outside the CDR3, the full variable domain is EAGVVQSPRYKIIEKKQPVAFWCNPISGHNTLYWYLQNLGQGPELLIRYENEEAVDDSQLPKDRFSAERLKGVDSTLKIQPAELGDSAVYLCASSFSDRTEAFFGQGTRLTVV.

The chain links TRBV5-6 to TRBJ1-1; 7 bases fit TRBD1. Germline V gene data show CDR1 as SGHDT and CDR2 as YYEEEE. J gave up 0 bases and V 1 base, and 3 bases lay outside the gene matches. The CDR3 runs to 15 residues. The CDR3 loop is CASSLLTGLNTEAFF. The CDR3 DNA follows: TGTGCCAGCAGCTTGTTGACAGGGCTGAACACTGAAGCTTTCTTT.